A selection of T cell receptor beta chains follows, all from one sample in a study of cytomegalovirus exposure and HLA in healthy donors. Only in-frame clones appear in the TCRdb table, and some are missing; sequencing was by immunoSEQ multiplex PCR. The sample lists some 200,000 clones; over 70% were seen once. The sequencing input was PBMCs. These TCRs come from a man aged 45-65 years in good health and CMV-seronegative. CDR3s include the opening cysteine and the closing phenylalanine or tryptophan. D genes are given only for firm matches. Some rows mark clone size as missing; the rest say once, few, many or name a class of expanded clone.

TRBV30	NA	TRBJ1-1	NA	CAWSVPNSYKTEAFF	TGTGCCTGGAGTGTACCCAACAGCTACAAGACTGAAGCTTTCTTT
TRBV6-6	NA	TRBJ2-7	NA	CASSYSTHQDYEQYF	TGTGCCAGCAGTTACTCGACACACCAGGACTACGAGCAGTACTTC
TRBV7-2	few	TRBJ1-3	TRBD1	CASSLDRTNTIYF	TGTGCCAGCAGCTTGGACAGGACTAACACCATATATTTT
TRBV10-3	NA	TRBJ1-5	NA	CAISGADGEGNQPQHF	TGTGCCATCAGTGGGGCTGACGGGGAGGGCAATCAGCCCCAGCATTTT
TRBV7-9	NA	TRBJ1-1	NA	CASSLEGPGTEAFF	TGTGCCAGCAGCTTAGAGGGGCCGGGCACTGAAGCTTTCTTT
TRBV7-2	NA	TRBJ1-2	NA	CASSLARYGYTF	TGTGCCAGCAGCTTAGCCCGCTATGGCTACACCTTC
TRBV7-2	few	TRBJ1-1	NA	CASSSLAPWAFF	TGTGCCAGCAGCTCCTTGGCCCCTTGGGCTTTCTTT
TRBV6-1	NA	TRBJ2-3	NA	CASIPGWGTDTQYF	TGTGCCAGCATACCGGGGTGGGGCACAGATACGCAGTATTTT
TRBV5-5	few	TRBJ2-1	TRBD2	CASSPRLAGDPSYNEQFF	TGTGCCAGCAGCCCCAGACTAGCGGGGGACCCCTCCTACAATGAGCAGTTCTTC
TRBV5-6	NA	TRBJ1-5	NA	CASSIGGLLTQHF	TGTGCCAGCAGTATAGGCGGGCTGTTGACCCAGCATTTT
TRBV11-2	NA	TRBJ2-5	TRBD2	CASSDRLAGAETQYF	TGTGCCAGCAGCGACCGACTAGCGGGGGCGGAGACCCAGTACTTC
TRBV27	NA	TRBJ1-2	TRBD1	CASREQGFNYGYTF	TGTGCCAGCAGGGAACAGGGGTTTAACTATGGCTACACCTTC
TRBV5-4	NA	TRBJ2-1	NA	CASSFFSLSYNEQFF	TGTGCCAGCAGCTTTTTTTCCTTGTCCTACAATGAGCAGTTCTTC
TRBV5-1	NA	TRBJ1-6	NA	CASSRGGDFGSPLHF	TGCGCCAGCAGCCGGGGAGGGGATTTCGGTTCACCCCTCCACTTT
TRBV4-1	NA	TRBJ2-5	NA	CASSPYQGQETQYF	TGCGCCAGCAGCCCGTATCAGGGCCAAGAGACCCAGTACTTC
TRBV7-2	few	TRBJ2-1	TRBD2	CASSLGGGTLGDEQFF	TGTGCCAGCAGCTTAGGCGGGGGAACCCTAGGCGATGAGCAGTTCTTC
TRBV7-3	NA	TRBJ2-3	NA	CASSLGLGGGRTDTQYF	TGTGCCAGCAGCTTAGGGTTGGGCGGGGGCCGCACAGATACGCAGTATTTT
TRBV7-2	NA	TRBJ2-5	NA	CASSLDGGGRETQYF	TGTGCCAGCAGCTTAGACGGTGGAGGTAGGGAGACCCAGTACTTC
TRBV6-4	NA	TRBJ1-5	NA	CASSDGEGRRSQPQHF	TGTGCCAGCAGTGACGGAGAGGGTAGGAGGTCCCAGCCCCAGCATTTT
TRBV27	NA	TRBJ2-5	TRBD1	CASSLKFPQGVKTQYF	TGTGCCAGCAGTTTAAAATTCCCACAGGGGGTAAAGACCCAGTACTTC
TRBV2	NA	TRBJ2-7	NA	CASSGEGGTRYEQYF	TGTGCCAGCAGTGGGGAGGGGGGGACTCGCTACGAGCAGTACTTC
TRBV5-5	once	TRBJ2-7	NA	CASSFQGYEQYF	TGTGCCAGCAGCTTTCAGGGGTACGAGCAGTACTTC
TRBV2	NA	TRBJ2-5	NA	CASSEWRDETQYF	TGTGCCAGCAGTGAATGGAGGGATGAGACCCAGTACTTC
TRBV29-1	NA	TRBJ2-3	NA	CSVSDFILADTQYF	TGCAGCGTTTCGGACTTCATCCTGGCGGATACGCAGTATTTT
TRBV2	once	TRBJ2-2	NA	CASSDRGAGELFF	TGTGCCAGCAGTGATCGGGGAGCGGGGGAGCTGTTTTTT
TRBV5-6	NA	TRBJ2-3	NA	CASSLRAGLTDTQYF	TGTGCCAGCAGCTTAAGGGCCGGACTCACAGATACGCAGTATTTT
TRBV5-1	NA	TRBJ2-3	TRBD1	CASSGTARTDTQYF	TGCGCCAGCAGCGGGACAGCCCGCACAGATACGCAGTATTTT
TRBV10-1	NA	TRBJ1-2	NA	CASSESTDYGYTF	TGCGCCAGCAGTGAGTCGACTGACTATGGCTACACCTTC
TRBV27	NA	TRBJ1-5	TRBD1	CASSPPGTDNQPQHF	TGTGCCAGCAGTCCTCCCGGGACAGACAATCAGCCCCAGCATTTT
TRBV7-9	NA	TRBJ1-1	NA	CSSSDSLTEAFF	TGTTCCAGCAGCGACTCGTTGACTGAAGCTTTCTTT
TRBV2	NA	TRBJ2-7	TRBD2	CAGAGGFYEQYF	TGTGCCGGAGCCGGGGGGTTCTACGAGCAGTACTTC
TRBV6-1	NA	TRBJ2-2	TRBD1	CASRADRVDTGELFF	TGTGCCAGCAGGGCGGACAGGGTGGACACCGGGGAGCTGTTTTTT
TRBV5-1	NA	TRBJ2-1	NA	CASSLLVGRTLGEQFF	TGCGCCAGCAGCTTGCTGGTGGGCCGTACCCTTGGTGAGCAGTTCTTC
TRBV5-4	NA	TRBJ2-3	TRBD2	CASSSGGGGAHTDTQYF	TGTGCCAGCAGCTCCGGGGGCGGGGGGGCCCATACAGATACGCAGTATTTT
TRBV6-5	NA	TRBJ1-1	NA	CASSYWGENTEAFF	TGTGCCAGCAGTTACTGGGGCGAGAACACTGAAGCTTTCTTT
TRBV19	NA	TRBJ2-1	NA	CAISGGLYNEQFF	TGTGCCATCTCAGGGGGACTCTACAATGAGCAGTTCTTC
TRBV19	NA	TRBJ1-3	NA	CASSWGGPGNTIYF	TGTGCCAGTAGTTGGGGGGGACCTGGAAACACCATATATTTT
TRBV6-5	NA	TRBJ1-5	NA	CASSYSSQGGDQPQHF	TGTGCCAGCAGTTACTCGTCCCAGGGCGGGGATCAGCCCCAGCATTTT
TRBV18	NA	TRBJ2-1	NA	CASSPGGPYNEQFF	TGTGCCAGCTCGCCCGGGGGGCCCTACAATGAGCAGTTCTTC
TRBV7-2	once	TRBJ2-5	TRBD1	CASSSRQGLETQYF	TGTGCCAGCAGCTCCAGACAGGGCCTGGAGACCCAGTACTTC
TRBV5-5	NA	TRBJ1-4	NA	CASSLVRVPNEKLFF	TGTGCCAGCAGCTTGGTCAGGGTGCCTAATGAAAAACTGTTTTTT
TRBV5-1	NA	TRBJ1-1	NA	CASSLDGRNTEAFF	TGCGCCAGCAGCTTGGACGGGAGGAACACTGAAGCTTTCTTT
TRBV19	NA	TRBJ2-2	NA	CASSITTGKGGELFF	TGTGCCAGTAGTATTACGACAGGAAAGGGCGGGGAGCTGTTTTTT
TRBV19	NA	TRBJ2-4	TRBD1	CASSPWTGGMTKNIQYF	TGTGCCAGTAGTCCCTGGACAGGGGGTATGACCAAAAACATTCAGTACTTC
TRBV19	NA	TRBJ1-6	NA	CASSIDGVGDSPLHF	TGTGCCAGTAGTATAGACGGGGTCGGGGATTCACCCCTCCACTTT
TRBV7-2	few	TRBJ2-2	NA	CASSLNRVGGELFF	TGTGCCAGCAGCTTAAACAGGGTTGGCGGGGAGCTGTTTTTT
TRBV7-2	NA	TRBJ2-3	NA	CASSLGGGYTDTQYF	TGTGCCAGCAGCTTAGGAGGCGGGTACACAGATACGCAGTATTTT
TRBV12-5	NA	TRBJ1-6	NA	CASGTGLSYNSPLHF	TGTGCTAGTGGCACAGGGTTAAGCTATAATTCACCCCTCCACTTT
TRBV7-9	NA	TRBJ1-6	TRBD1	CASRRDRDNSPLHF	TGTGCCAGCAGACGGGACAGGGACAATTCACCCCTCCACTTT
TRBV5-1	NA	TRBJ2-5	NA	CASSLEARGETQYF	TGCGCCAGCAGCTTGGAGGCCCGGGGGGAGACCCAGTACTTC
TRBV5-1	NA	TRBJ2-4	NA	CASSLAGENIQYF	TGCGCCAGCAGCTTGGCCGGGGAAAACATTCAGTACTTC
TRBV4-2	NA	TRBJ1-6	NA	CASSHPQTGSSYNSPLHF	TGTGCCAGCAGCCATCCCCAGACGGGGAGCTCCTATAATTCACCCCTCCACTTT
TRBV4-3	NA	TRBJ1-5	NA	CASSQTGSNQPQHF	TGCGCCAGCAGCCAAACAGGGAGCAATCAGCCCCAGCATTTT
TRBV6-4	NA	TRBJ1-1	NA	CASSALSRGTEAFF	TGTGCCAGCAGTGCCCTCAGCAGAGGCACTGAAGCTTTCTTT
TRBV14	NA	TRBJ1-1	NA	CASSQDPVNTEAFF	TGTGCCAGCAGCCAAGATCCCGTAAACACTGAAGCTTTCTTT
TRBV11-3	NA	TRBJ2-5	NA	CASSLGRGATQYF	TGTGCCAGCAGCCTAGGACGCGGCGCGACCCAGTACTTC
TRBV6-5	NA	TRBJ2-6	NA	CASKRDTGANVLTF	TGTGCCAGCAAGAGGGATACTGGGGCCAACGTCCTGACTTTC
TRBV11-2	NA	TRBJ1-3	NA	CASSPRNTIYF	TGTGCCAGCAGCCCCAGAAACACCATATATTTT
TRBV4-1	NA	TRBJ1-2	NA	CASSLTTGLYGYTF	TGCGCCAGCAGTCTTACGACAGGCCTCTATGGCTACACCTTC
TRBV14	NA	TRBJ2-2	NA	CASSQVRSMSSGELFF	TGTGCCAGCAGCCAAGTTAGAAGTATGTCGTCCGGGGAGCTGTTTTTT